The entry below gives a single T cell receptor (beta chain) sequence along with its context. What it binds is not known. The DNA is left out, because the CDR3 cannot be placed on it with certainty; the CDR3 is given as TCRdb lists it. This entry comes from a study of regulatory dendritic cells for organ transplantation. Whole-study results and caveats: Alloreactive memory CD8+ T cell pools varied considerably between individuals.

Allogeneic regulatory or mature dendritic cells were co-cultured for 5 days with CFSE-labeled sorted T cells at 1:10. Memory T cells were CD45RO+, naive were CD45RA+, sorted by FACS. The length of the CDR3 is 18 amino acids, counting both ends. Sequencing used immunoSEQ multiplex PCR; TCRdb keeps in-frame clones, though not all of them. The repertoire holds more than 9,500 clones, about three fifths seen once, with more than 0.95% in the top ten. The receptor comes from a human donor in good health. The rearrangement joins TRBV21-1 to TRBJ1-5; TRBD1, the table's D call, was not compared with the DNA. TRBV21-1 is listed as a pseudogene. Sequencing was done on a sample of naive CD8+ T cells from blood cultured with dendritic cells. Subset denoted: CD45RA+ naive T cells. The CDR3 spells CASTPLWGPGAECGPQHF.